This T cell receptor beta chain was sequenced for a study of metastatic and nonmetastatic thyroid tumors (dated by TCRdb to about 2020). Background for the entire study: Repertoires from peripheral blood and from tumor or nodule tissue samples of malignant and benign thyroid patients were compared.

The CDR3 covers 12 residues, taking in both the cysteine and the phenylalanine. Just the 36-base CDR3 DNA is kept, in frame starting at base 1. CDR1 and CDR2, looked up from the germline V gene (reference sequence), are DFQATT and SNEGSKA. V and J lose 3 bases and 0 bases, and a span of 6 bases separates them. General study outcomes and caveats: TCR beta diversity was reported as significantly higher in malignant tumors than in benign nodules, in both blood and tumor samples.

This clone has just one count. Which antigen it targets is not known. Base qualities are not recorded, but no much larger clone differs from it by a single base. Evidence from a single read is weak. Before undergoing thyroid surgery, none of the patients had been given any kind of treatment. Using T-cell receptor beta sequencing, the researchers looked back retrospectively at clinical samples from patients, gathered between about 2011 and 2018. Library generation was performed with PCR. The reads were generated on an Illumina HiSeq 4000. High-throughput sequencing was used to profile the CDR3 region of the TCR beta-chain in every patient. In the authors' own workflow: Drawing on CDR3 differences between clinicopathological groups, the researchers built a classifier meant to tell apart patients with distant-metastatic papillary thyroid cancer. The Shannon index was used to assess repertoire diversity, and the Morisita-Horn index was used to assess tumor-blood repertoire similarity. TCRdb passed the public sequencing reads through fastp at Q25 and MiXCR, retaining productive beta sequences. The V and J calls were determined by TCRdb, not by the authors. This sample is represented by around 13,000 clones; roughly 35% of them were singletons. In total, the top ten clones hold approximately 12% of the sample.

This sequence originates from a male donor with papillary thyroid cancer or a benign thyroid nodule (not recorded which). Some clones in this sample may be carry-over from other donors' samples. Recombination linked TRBV20-1 to TRBJ2-7; no D gene can be assigned with confidence. Material for sequencing was tumor tissue. Read as DNA, the sequence is TGCAGTGCTAGGGCCGACTCCTACGAGCAGTACTTC. Its translation is CSARADSYEQYF.